This T cell receptor (beta chain) was identified in a study of Graves' ophthalmopathy and Graves' hyperthyroidism. Findings and caveats of the study: Most expanded clonotypes from thyroid (those above 0.001 frequency) were also found in blood.

Hyperthyroidism patients were newly diagnosed, ill under 2 months, and aged 18 to 65 years. V lost 5 bases, J lost 1 base, and 8 bases stayed unmatched. This CDR3 comprises 17 residues. Looked up from germline, CDR1 is MDHEN and CDR2 is SYDVKM. In its sample, this clonotype was seen a few times. What it recognizes is unknown. The authors amplified TCR beta CDR3 regions from RNA transcripts. After a first-round RT-PCR with HTBI primers, a second-round multiplex PCR was run. TCRdb re-called the multiplex PCR reads with MiXCR, one entry per CDR3 protein. The sample records around 400,000 distinct CDR3 sequences, under 25% being singletons.

The sample taken for sequencing was peripheral blood. V gene TRBV28 combines with J gene TRBJ1-1; TRBD1 matches at 12 bases. The sequence was obtained from a woman aged 18-29 years with stable Graves' hyperthyroidism. The CDR3 reads CASSQPGQGAPNTEAFF. The CDR3 nucleotides are TGTGCCAGCAGTCAACCGGGACAGGGGGCTCCGAACACTGAAGCTTTCTTT.